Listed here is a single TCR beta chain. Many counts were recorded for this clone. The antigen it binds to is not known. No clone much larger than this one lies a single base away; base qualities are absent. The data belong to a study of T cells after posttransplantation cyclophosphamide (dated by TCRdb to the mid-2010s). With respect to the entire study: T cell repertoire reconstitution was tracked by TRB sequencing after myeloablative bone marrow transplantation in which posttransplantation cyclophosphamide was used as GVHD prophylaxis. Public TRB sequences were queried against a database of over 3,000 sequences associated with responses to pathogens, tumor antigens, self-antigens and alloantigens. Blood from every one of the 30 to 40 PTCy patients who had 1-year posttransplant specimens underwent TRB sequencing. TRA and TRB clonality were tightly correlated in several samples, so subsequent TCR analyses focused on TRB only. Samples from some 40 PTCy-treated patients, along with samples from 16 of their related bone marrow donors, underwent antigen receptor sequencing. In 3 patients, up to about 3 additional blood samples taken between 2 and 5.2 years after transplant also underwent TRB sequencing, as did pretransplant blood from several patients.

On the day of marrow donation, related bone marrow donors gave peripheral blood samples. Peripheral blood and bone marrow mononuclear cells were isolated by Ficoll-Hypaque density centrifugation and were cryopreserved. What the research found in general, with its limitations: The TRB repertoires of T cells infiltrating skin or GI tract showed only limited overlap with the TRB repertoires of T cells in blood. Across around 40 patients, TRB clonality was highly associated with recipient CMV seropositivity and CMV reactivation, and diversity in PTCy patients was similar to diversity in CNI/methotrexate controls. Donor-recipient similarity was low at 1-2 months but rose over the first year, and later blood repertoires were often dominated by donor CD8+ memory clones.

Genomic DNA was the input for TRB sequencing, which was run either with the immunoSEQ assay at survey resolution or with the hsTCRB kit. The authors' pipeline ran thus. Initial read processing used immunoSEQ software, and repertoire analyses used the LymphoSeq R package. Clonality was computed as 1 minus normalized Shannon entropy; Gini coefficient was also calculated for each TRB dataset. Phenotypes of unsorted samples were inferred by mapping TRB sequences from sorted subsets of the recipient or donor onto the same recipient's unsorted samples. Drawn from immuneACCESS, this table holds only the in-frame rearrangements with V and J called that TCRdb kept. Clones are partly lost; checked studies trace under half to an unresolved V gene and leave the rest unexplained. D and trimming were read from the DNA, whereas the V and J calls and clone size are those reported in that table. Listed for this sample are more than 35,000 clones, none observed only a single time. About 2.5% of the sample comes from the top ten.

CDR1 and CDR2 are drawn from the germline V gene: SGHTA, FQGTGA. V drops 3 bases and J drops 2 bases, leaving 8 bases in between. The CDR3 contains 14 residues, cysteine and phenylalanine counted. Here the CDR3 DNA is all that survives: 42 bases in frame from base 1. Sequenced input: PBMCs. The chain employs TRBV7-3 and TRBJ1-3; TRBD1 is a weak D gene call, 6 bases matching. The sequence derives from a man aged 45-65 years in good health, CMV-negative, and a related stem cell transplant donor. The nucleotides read TGTGCCAGCAGCTTTGCAGGGGCTGGAAACACCATATATTTT. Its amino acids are CASSFAGAGNTIYF.